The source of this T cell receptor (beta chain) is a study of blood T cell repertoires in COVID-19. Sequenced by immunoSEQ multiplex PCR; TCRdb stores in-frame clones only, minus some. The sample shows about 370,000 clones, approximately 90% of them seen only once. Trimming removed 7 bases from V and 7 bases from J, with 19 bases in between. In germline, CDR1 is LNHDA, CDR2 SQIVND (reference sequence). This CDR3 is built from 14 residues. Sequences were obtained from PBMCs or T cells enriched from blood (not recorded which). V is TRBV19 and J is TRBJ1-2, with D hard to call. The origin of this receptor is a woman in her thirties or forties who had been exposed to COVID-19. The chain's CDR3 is CASTYGDRRIGYTF. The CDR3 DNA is TGTGCCAGTACCTATGGTGACCGGAGGATTGGCTACACCTTC.